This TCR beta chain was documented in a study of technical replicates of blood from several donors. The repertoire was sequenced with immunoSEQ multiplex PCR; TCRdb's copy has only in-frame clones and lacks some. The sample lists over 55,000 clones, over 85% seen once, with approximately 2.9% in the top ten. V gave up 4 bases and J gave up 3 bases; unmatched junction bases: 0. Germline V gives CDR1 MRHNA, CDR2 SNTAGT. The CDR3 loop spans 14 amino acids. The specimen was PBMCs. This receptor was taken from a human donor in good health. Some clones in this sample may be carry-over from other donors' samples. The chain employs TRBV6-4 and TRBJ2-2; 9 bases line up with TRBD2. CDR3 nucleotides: TGTGCCAGCAGTGCTAGCGGGGACACCGGGGAGCTGTTTTTT. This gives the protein CASSASGDTGELFF.